This T cell receptor beta chain is drawn from a study of identical twins. TCRdb ran MiXCR on the 5' RACE reads and lists one entry per CDR3 protein. The sample includes 1.5 million to 2 million distinct CDR3 sequences, around 29% of them seen just once. With regard to this clonotype: The junction shows a germline mismatch at one end, possibly a read error.

The CDR3 extends over 13 amino acids. CDR1 is LNHDA and CDR2 is SQIVND in the germline V gene (reference sequence). V and J are TRBV19 and TRBJ1-1; no clear D gene. The TCR originated in a newborn girl in good health. Material for sequencing was cord blood. CDR3 amino acids: CAGRRGENTETFF. CDR3 bases: TGTGCCGGTAGACGTGGGGAGAACACTGAAACTTTCTTT.